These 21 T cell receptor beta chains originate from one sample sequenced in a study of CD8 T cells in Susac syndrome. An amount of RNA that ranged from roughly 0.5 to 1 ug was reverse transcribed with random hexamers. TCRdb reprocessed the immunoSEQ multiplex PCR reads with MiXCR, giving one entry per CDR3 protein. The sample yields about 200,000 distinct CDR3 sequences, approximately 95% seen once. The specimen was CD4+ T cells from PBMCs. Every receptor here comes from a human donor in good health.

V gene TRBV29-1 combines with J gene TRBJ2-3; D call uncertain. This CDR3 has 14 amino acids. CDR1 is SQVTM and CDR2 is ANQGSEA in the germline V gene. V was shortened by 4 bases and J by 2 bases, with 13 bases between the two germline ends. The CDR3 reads CSVGSGLPTDTQYF. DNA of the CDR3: TGCAGCGTTGGCTCGGGCCTCCCCACAGATACGCAGTATTTT.

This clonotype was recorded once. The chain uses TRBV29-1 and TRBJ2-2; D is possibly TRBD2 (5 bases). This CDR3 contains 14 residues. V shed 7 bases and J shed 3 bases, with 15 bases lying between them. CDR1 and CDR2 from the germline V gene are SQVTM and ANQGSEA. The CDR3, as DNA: TGCAGCGCCTGCGACTACCCGGACACCGGGGAGCTGTTTTTT. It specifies CSACDYPDTGELFF.

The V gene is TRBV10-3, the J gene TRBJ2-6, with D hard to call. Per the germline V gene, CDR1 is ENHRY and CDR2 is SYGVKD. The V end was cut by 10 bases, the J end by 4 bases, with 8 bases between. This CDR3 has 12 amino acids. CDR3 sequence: CATQGGANVLTF. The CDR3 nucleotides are TGTGCCACCCAAGGAGGGGCCAACGTCCTGACTTTC.

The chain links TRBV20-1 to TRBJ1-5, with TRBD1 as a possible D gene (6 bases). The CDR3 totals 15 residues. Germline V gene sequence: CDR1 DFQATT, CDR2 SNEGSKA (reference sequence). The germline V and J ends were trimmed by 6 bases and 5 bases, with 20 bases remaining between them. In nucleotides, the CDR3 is TGCAGTGCCCCGAGGGAGGGGGGGAAAGATCAGCCCCAGCATTTT. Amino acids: CSAPREGGKDQPQHF.

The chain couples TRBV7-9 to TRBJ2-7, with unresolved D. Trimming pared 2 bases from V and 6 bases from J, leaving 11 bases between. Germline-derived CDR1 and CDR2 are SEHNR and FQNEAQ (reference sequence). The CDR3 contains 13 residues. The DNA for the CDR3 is TGTGCCAGCAGCTTATCGCCTAGAGGCGAGCAGTACGTC. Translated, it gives CASSLSPRGEQYV.

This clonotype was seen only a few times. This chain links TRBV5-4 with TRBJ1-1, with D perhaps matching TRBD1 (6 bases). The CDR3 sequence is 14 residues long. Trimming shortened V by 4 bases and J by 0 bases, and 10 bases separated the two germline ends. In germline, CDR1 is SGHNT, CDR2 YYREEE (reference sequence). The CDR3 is CASSPDSMNTEAFF. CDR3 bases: TGTGCCAGCAGCCCGGACAGCATGAACACTGAAGCTTTCTTT. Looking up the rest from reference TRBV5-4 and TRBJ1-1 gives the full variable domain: ETGVTQSPTHLIKTRGQQVTLRCSSQSGHNTVSWYQQALGQGPQFIFQYYREEENGRGNFPPRFSGLQFPNYSSELNVNALELDDSALYLCASSPDSMNTEAFFGQGTRLTVV.

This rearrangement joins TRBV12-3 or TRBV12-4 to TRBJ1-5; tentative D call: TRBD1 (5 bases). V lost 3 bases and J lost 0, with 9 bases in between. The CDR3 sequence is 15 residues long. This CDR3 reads CASSLGDYSNQPQHF. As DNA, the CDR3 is TGTGCCAGCAGTTTGGGGGATTATAGCAATCAGCCCCAGCATTTT.

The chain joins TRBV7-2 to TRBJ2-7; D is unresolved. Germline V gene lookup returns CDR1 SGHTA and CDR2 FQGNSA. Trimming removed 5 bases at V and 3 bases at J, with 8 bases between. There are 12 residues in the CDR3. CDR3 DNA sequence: TGTGCCAGCAGCCGGGCCCTCTACGAGCAGTACTTC. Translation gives CASSRALYEQYF.

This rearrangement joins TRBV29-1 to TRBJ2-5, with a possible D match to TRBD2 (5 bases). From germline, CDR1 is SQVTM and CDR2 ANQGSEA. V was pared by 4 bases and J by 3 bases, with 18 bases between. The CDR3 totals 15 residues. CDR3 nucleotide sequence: TGCAGCGTTGGGAGGATAGGAGTGGTGGAAGAGACCCAGTACTTC. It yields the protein CSVGRIGVVEETQYF.

DNA of the CDR3: TGTGCCAGCTCCCCAGGGGCAGATACGCAGTATTTT. This encodes CASSPGADTQYF. V is TRBV18 and J is TRBJ2-3; D possibly corresponds to TRBD1 (6 bases). The germline V gene has CDR1 KGHSH and CDR2 LQKENI. This CDR3 contains 12 residues. V lost 6 bases and J 4 bases, leaving 8 bases between the germline ends. Together with reference TRBV18 and TRBJ2-3, the CDR3 gives the full variable domain: NAGVMQNPRHLVRRRGQEARLRCSPMKGHSHVYWYRQLPEEGLKFMVYLQKENIIDESGMPKERFSAEFPKEGPSILRIQQVVRGDSAAYFCASSPGADTQYFGPGTRLTVL.

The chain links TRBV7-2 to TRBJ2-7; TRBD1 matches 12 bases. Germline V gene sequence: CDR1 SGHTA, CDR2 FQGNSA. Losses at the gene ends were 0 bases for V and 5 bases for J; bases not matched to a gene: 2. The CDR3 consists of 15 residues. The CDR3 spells CASSLAGTGGNEQYF. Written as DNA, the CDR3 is TGTGCCAGCAGCTTAGCCGGGACAGGGGGCAACGAGCAGTACTTC.

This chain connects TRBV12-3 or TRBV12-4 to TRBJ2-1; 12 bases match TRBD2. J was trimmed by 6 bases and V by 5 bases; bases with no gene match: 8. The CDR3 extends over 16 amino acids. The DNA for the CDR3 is TGTGCCAGCAGTCTCCTGACTAGCGGGAGAACCAATGAGCAGTTCTTC. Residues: CASSLLTSGRTNEQFF.

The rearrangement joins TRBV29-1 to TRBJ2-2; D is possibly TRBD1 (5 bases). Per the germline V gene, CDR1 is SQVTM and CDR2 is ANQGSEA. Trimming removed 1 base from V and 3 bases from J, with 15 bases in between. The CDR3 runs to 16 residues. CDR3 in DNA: TGCAGCGTTGAAGGATTTGCAGGGTCGGACACCGGGGAGCTGTTTTTT. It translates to CSVEGFAGSDTGELFF.

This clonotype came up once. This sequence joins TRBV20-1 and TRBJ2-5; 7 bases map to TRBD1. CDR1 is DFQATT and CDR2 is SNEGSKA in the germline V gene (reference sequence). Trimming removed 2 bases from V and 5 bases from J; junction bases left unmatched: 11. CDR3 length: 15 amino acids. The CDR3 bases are TGCAGTGCTAGATTCCGGGACAGTGGGAAGGAGACCCAGTACTTC. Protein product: CSARFRDSGKETQYF.

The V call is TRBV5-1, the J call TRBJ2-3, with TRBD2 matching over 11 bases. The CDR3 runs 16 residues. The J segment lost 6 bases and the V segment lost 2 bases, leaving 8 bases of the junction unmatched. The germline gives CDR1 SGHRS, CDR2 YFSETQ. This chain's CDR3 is CASSFGSSGRWDTQYF. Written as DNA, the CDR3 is TGCGCCAGCAGCTTCGGGTCTAGCGGGAGGTGGGATACGCAGTATTTT.

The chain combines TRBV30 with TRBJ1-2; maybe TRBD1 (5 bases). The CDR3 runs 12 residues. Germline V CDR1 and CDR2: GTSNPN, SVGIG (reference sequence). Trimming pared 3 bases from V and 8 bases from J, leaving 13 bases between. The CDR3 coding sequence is TGTGCCTGGAGAAGGGACGTGGAGGGCTACACCTTC. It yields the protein CAWRRDVEGYTF.

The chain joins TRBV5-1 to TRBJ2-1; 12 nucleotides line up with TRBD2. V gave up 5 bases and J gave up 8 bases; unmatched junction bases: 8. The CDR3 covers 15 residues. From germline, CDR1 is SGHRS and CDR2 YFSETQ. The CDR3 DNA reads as TGCGCCAGCAGACCCGCGGGACTAGCGGGCCATGAGCAGTTCTTC. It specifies CASRPAGLAGHEQFF.

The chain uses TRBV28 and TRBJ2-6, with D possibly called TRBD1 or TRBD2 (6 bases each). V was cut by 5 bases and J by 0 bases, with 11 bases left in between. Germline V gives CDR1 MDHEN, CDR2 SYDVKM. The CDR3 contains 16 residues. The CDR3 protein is CASSRGASSGANVLTF. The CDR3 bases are TGTGCCAGCAGTAGGGGGGCTAGCTCTGGGGCCAACGTCCTGACTTTC.

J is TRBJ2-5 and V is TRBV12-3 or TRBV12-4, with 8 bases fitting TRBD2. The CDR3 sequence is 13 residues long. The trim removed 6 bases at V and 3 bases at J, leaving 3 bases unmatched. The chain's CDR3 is CASRGLGEETQYF. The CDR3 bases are TGTGCCAGCAGGGGACTAGGGGAAGAGACCCAGTACTTC.

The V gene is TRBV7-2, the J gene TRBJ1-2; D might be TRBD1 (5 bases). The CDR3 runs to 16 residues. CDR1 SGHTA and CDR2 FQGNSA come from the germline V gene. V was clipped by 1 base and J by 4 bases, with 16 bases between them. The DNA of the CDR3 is TGTGCCAGCAGCTTAGGTCTTCTGGACATGACCTATGGCTACACCTTC. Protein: CASSLGLLDMTYGYTF.

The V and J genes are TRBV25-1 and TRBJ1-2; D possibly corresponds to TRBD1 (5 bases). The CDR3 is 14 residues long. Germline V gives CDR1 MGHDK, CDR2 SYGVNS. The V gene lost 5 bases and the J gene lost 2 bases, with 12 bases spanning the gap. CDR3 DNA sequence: TGTGCCAGCAGTTGGGGGTGGGGCAACTATGGCTACACCTTC. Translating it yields CASSWGWGNYGYTF.